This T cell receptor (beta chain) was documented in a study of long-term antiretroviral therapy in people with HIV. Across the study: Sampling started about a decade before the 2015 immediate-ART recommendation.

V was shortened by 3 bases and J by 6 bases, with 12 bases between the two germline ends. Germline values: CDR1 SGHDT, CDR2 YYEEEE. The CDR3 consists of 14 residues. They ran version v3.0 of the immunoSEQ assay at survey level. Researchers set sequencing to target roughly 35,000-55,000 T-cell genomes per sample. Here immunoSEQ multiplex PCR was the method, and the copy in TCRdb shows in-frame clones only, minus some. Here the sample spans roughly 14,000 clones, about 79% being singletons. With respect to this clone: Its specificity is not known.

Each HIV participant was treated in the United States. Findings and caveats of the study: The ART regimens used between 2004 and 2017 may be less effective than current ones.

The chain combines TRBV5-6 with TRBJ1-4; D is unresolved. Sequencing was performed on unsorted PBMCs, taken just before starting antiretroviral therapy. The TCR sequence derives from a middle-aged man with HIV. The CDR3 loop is CASSSTRADEKLFF. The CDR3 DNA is TGTGCCAGCAGCTCCACCCGTGCCGATGAAAAACTGTTTTTT.